This section outlines one TCR beta chain sequence together with its context. What it binds is not known. The data originate from a study of post-analysis software for immune sequencing data. Points from the study as a whole: Roughly 5 TRBV segments (TRBV5-6, TRBV5-1 and TRBV20-1 among them) occurred more frequently in patients than in controls. F measure showed strong co-clustering of same-batch samples.

Tagging with unique molecular identifiers was a feature of the TCR beta cDNA libraries. Researchers reported 550,000 or so cDNA molecules coming from about 0.98 to 11 million T cells. TCRdb redid the calling of the PCR reads with MiXCR, one entry per CDR3 protein. The profile shows some 690,000 distinct CDR3 sequences, 55% to 60% of them singletons. Germline CDR1 is MGHDK and CDR2 is SYGVNS. The CDR3 totals 15 residues. Trimming removed 10 bases from V and 0 bases from J; junction bases left unmatched: 11. The sequencing input was blood. The TCR sequence derives from a girl aged 2-10 years with multiple sclerosis. The rearrangement links TRBV25-1 to TRBJ2-7; 8 bases agree with TRBD2. For the CDR3, the DNA is TGTGCCACGGGAGGGCGTTCGATTAGCTCCTACGAGCAGTACTTC. It translates to CATGGRSISSYEQYF.